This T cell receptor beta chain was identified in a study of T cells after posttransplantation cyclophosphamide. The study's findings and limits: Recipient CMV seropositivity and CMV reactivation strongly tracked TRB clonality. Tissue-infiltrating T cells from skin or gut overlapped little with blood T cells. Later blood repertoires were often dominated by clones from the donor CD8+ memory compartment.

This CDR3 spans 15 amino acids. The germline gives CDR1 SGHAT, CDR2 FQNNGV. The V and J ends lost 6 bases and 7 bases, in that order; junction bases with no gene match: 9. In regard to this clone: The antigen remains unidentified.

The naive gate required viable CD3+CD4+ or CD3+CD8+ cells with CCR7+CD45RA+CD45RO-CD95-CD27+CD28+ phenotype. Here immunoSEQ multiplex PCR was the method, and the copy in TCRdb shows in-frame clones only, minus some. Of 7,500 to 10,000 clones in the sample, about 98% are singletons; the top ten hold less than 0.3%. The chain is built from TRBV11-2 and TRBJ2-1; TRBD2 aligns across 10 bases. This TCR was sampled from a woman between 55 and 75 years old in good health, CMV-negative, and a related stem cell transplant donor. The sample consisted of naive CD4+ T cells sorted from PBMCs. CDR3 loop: CASRISGRARNEQFF. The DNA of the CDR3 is TGTGCCAGCAGGATAAGCGGGAGGGCCAGAAATGAGCAGTTCTTC.